Each of the 18 T cell receptor beta chains below was sequenced from the same sample in a study of T cell repertoires in cytomegalovirus infection. TCRdb reprocessed the reads via MiXCR and lists one record per CDR3 protein. The top ten hold less than 15% of the sample, which has about 770,000 distinct CDR3 sequences, about 27% seen once. No antigen has been assigned to these receptors. Sequences were derived from cultured CD8+ T cells from PBMCs, sampled from culture after CMV antigen stimulation. The receptors stem from a human donor in good health (CMV status not recorded). Some clones in this sample may be carry-over from other donors' samples.

This clonotype was counted a few times. The CDR3 region is CASSSKRLDREFF. In DNA, the CDR3 is TGTGCCAGCAGCTCAAAGAGGCTAGATCGGGAGTTCTTC. The chain uses TRBV7-3 and TRBJ2-1; D not certain. The V and J ends lost 4 bases and 14 bases respectively, with 18 bases between them. The V gene's germline CDR1 is SGHTA and CDR2 FQGTGA. The CDR3 spans 13 residues.

The rearrangement uses TRBV7-8 and TRBJ1-2, with unresolved D. With 5 bases removed from V and 3 bases from J, the gap between germline ends came to 16 bases. The CDR3 length is 15 residues. Per germline, CDR1 SGHVS and CDR2 FQNEAQ. The CDR3 region has the DNA TGTGCCAGCAGCACAAGAGGCCCAGGCTACTATGGCTACACCTTC. This translates into CASSTRGPGYYGYTF.

This clonotype occurred a few times. The CDR3 sequence is CASVTGVGTEAFF. CDR3 nucleotide sequence: TGTGCCAGCGTAACAGGGGTCGGCACTGAAGCTTTCTTT. J is TRBJ1-1 and V is TRBV7-9; 7 bases match TRBD1. This CDR3 contains 13 residues. Losses at the gene ends were 8 bases for V and 4 bases for J; bases not matched to a gene: 7. Germline loops: CDR1 SEHNR, CDR2 FQNEAQ (reference sequence).

This chain uses TRBV6-2 or TRBV6-3 with TRBJ2-7, with 7 bases fitting TRBD2. CDR3 length: 18 residues. V was pared by 0 bases and J by 2 bases, with 13 bases of the junction left unmatched. In germline, CDR1 is MNHEY, CDR2 SVGEGT. Here the CDR3 DNA reads TGTGCCAGCAGTTACTCGGAAGGCGGAGCGGGGATCGCCTACGAGCAGTACGTC. It is translated as CASSYSEGGAGIAYEQYV.

This clonotype was recorded many times. The gene calls are TRBV7-8 and TRBJ2-1; D not certain. The CDR3 contains 15 residues. CDR1 is SGHVS, CDR2 FQNEAQ, per germline. V was clipped by 4 bases and J by 0 bases, with 10 bases between them. The CDR3 region is CASSSSANSYNEQFF. The CDR3 DNA follows: TGTGCCAGCAGCTCCTCGGCAAACTCCTACAATGAGCAGTTCTTC.

In this sample, this clonotype turned up a few times. The chain links TRBV6-1 to TRBJ2-1, with D perhaps TRBD2 (6 bases). Per germline, CDR1 MNHNS and CDR2 SASEGT. CDR3 size: 15 residues. The germline V and J ends were trimmed by 3 bases and 2 bases, with 11 bases remaining between them. CDR3 protein: CASSDRDFAYNEQFF. For the CDR3, the DNA is TGTGCCAGCAGTGACCGGGACTTCGCCTACAATGAGCAGTTCTTC.

This clonotype appeared many times. The rearrangement links TRBV7-9 to TRBJ1-1; D is uncertain. Trimming cost V 6 bases and J 0 bases, with 17 bases left between them. Germline values: CDR1 SEHNR, CDR2 FQNEAQ (reference sequence). The CDR3 is 16 residues long. CDR3 DNA: TGTGCCAGCAGTCAAACGGCCAGGAACATGAACACTGAAGCTTTCTTT. Amino acids: CASSQTARNMNTEAFF.

This clonotype appeared a few times. The chain couples TRBV6-4 to TRBJ2-3; possible D gene TRBD1, 6 bases. Germline loops: CDR1 MRHNA, CDR2 SNTAGT. The V end lost 3 bases, the J end lost 4 bases, and 14 bases lay between the germline ends. The CDR3 extends over 15 amino acids. Here the CDR3 DNA reads TGTGCCAGCAGTGATCTACAGGGCCCACCAGATACGCAGTATTTT. Protein product: CASSDLQGPPDTQYF.

This clonotype has a count of ten or more. CDR3 nucleotide sequence: TGTGCCAGCAGCTTCGGACAGGGGGTGCGTGAGCAGTTCTTC. Translation: CASSFGQGVREQFF. V and J are TRBV7-3 and TRBJ2-1; 10 bases agree with TRBD1. From germline, CDR1 is SGHTA and CDR2 FQGTGA. The V gene end was trimmed by 3 bases and the J gene end by 9 bases; junction bases not matched to a gene: 5. The CDR3 is 14 amino acids.

This clonotype appeared many times. The chain recombines TRBV11-2 with TRBJ2-4; 8 bases fit TRBD1. Losses at the gene ends were 1 base for V and 3 bases for J; bases not matched to a gene: 5. This CDR3 has 16 amino acids. Germline V gives CDR1 SGHAT, CDR2 FQNNGV. CDR3 nucleotides: TGTGCCAGCAGCTTAGGAGGACAGGGAGGCAAAAACATTCAGTACTTC. This codes for CASSLGGQGGKNIQYF.

The rearrangement uses TRBV6-6 and TRBJ2-2; TRBD2 might be the D (6 bases). V gave up 6 bases and J gave up 2 bases, with 28 bases separating them. The CDR3 consists of 20 residues. The germline V gene has CDR1 MNHNY and CDR2 SVGAGI (reference sequence). The CDR3 nucleotides read TGTGCCAGCAGCCTACGCCCCGGACCCGGCCCCGCGGGAAACACCGGGGAGCTGTTTTTT. It codes for CASSLRPGPGPAGNTGELFF.

The rearrangement uses TRBV27 and TRBJ1-2; maybe TRBD1 (5 bases). CDR1 and CDR2 (germline): MNHEY, SMNVEV (reference sequence). This CDR3 comprises 13 residues. With 5 bases removed from V and 7 bases from J, the gap between germline ends came to 14 bases. The DNA of the CDR3 is TGTGCCAGCAGTCTTACTGTGGGGGGTGGCTACACCTTC. As protein: CASSLTVGGGYTF.

This clonotype was seen a few times. This sequence joins TRBV20-1 and TRBJ1-1; possible D gene TRBD1, 5 bases. The CDR3 length is 13 residues. Trimming took off 6 bases at V and 11 bases at J, with 22 bases between the two ends. Germline assignment: CDR1 DFQATT and CDR2 SNEGSKA (reference sequence). DNA of the CDR3: TGCAGTGCCAATGCACCGGGGGGACTGTGGGCTTTCTTT. Its translation: CSANAPGGLWAFF.

This clonotype was observed at least ten times. The rearrangement uses TRBV20-1 and TRBJ2-1, with D tentatively TRBD2 (6 bases). The germline gives CDR1 DFQATT, CDR2 SNEGSKA (reference sequence). CDR3 length: 14 residues. Trimming pared 0 bases from V and 4 bases from J, leaving 10 bases between. The CDR3 DNA sequence: TGCAGTGCTAGAGATCCGGGGGATTACAATGAGCAGTTCTTC. It translates to CSARDPGDYNEQFF.

This clonotype was observed at least ten times. The chain recombines TRBV7-2 with TRBJ2-1, with 10 positions matching TRBD2. Germline V gene sequence: CDR1 SGHTA, CDR2 FQGNSA. The CDR3 contains 16 residues. The V segment lost 5 bases and the J segment 8 bases; nucleotides outside the gene matches: 12. The DNA for the CDR3 is TGTGCCAGCAGCCCGCCGGAAGCGGGGGGGCGCGATGAGCAGTTCTTC. This sequence encodes CASSPPEAGGRDEQFF.

This chain links TRBV4-3 with TRBJ2-2; 9 nucleotides match TRBD2. CDR1 is LGHNA and CDR2 is YSLEER in the germline V gene. The junction had 7 bases not matched to a gene; V was cut back by 2 bases and J by 3 bases. The length of the CDR3 is 17 residues. The CDR3 protein is CASSQNLAGRYTGELFF. The CDR3 DNA reads as TGCGCCAGCAGCCAAAATCTAGCGGGGCGATACACCGGGGAGCTGTTTTTT.

This chain connects TRBV20-1 to TRBJ1-1; D is uncertain. Per germline, CDR1 DFQATT and CDR2 SNEGSKA (reference sequence). This CDR3 spans 14 amino acids. V shed 1 base and J shed 0 bases, with 9 bases lying between them. The CDR3 loop reads CSARGMVMNTEAFF. CDR3 nucleotides: TGCAGTGCTAGAGGCATGGTGATGAACACTGAAGCTTTCTTT.

The sample holds a few counts of this clonotype. V usage is TRBV7-9 and J usage is TRBJ2-3, with D possibly matching TRBD2 (7 bases). Germline values: CDR1 SEHNR, CDR2 FQNEAQ (reference sequence). V was trimmed by 3 bases and J by 2 bases, leaving 12 bases between them. CDR3 size: 15 residues. The CDR3 reads CASSFEGGATDTQYF. The CDR3 DNA follows: TGTGCCAGCAGCTTCGAAGGGGGGGCCACAGATACGCAGTATTTT.